The present T cell receptor (beta chain) was sequenced within a study of cytomegalovirus exposure and HLA in healthy donors. The CDR3 loop spans 14 amino acids. From germline, CDR1 is SGHRS and CDR2 YFSETQ. V shed 4 bases and J shed 0 bases, with 10 bases lying between them. Vbeta (60) and Jbeta (13) primers were used in the PCR. Some clones are missing from TCRdb's copy, which holds only in-frame ones; the method was immunoSEQ multiplex PCR. The sample consists of over 85,000 clones, less than 10% of them appearing once. Source material: PBMCs. This sequence was found in a man in his fifties or sixties in good health and CMV-seronegative. This chain uses TRBV5-1 with TRBJ1-2; D unclear. DNA of the CDR3: TGCGCCAGCAGCCGGGGAGGGACTAACTATGGCTACACCTTC. Amino acid sequence: CASSRGGTNYGYTF.